Sequencing of this TCR beta chain was carried out in a study of shared clonotypes between healthy human individuals. On the study more broadly: Per donor, three plates held CD4 naive cells, three held CD4 memory, two held CD8 naive and one held CD8 memory.

The germline V gene encodes CDR1 MGHRA and CDR2 YSYEKL. CDR3 size: 15 residues. Trimming left V 4 bases short and J 5 bases short, with 15 bases between. Produced via immunoSEQ multiplex PCR; TCRdb's table is partial and in-frame only. The data show approximately 2,000,000 clones, approximately 90% seen once. This chain joins TRBV4-1 and TRBJ2-1; perhaps TRBD2 as D (5 bases). This TCR came from a man in his late teens or twenties in good health. Some clones in this sample may be carry-over from other donors' samples. The specimen was naive CD4+ T cells from PBMCs. Sample subset: CD45RA+ positively selected. The DNA for the CDR3 is TGCGCCAGCAGCCTCCCTGGGAGAACTCACAATGAGCAGTTCTTC. Amino acid sequence: CASSLPGRTHNEQFF.